This T cell receptor beta chain appears in the sequencing data of a study of immune evolution from preneoplasia to lung adenocarcinoma. Germline CDR1 and CDR2: MNHNS and SASEGT. The CDR3 is 14 residues long. V gave up 5 bases and J gave up 5 bases, with 15 bases separating them. Between the mid-2010s and the late 2010s, patients underwent resection in Japan or China. As regards this clone: The antigen remains undetermined.

Study-wide results and caveats: Later-stage lesions appeared to have more T cells, more diversity, less clonality. From normal lung to invasive adenocarcinoma, top clone frequencies appeared to decrease.

Generated by immunoSEQ multiplex PCR, the TCRdb table keeps only in-frame clones and is missing some. The profile shows around 3,000 clones, under 85% of them singletons. The V and J genes are TRBV6-1 and TRBJ1-1, with D hard to call. The source material was FFPE adjacent normal lung tissue. The TCR originated in a person aged 40-50 years with lung adenocarcinoma. CDR3 coding DNA: TGTGCCAGCAGTTCAACAAAGGCTGGGACTGAAGCTTTCTTT. Translating it yields CASSSTKAGTEAFF.